A single T cell receptor beta chain is shown here with its context. What this receptor recognizes is not known. No much larger clonotype is one base removed from it; base qualities were not supplied. The cohort comprised around 690 healthy bone marrow donors. At the time of sampling, every cohort member was nominally healthy, though immune exposures that went unrecorded were likely present. The donor tested CMV seronegative and was one of the 352 seronegative cohort members. Every donor gave a peripheral blood sample, and the peripheral blood mononuclear cells from that sample were used for TCR beta sequencing. Genomic DNA extraction from the blood cell samples was performed with the Qiagen DNeasy Blood Extraction Kit. The germline V gene supplies CDR1 SQVTM and CDR2 ANQGSEA. The trim is 5 bases for V and 2 bases for J, with a gap of 6 bases between the germline ends. From its cysteine to its phenylalanine, the CDR3 spans 11 amino acids. Only CDR3 DNA remains: 33 bases, in frame from the first base.

Receptor libraries were prepared by the immunoSEQ multiplex PCR assay. A mixture of 60 forward primers for TCR Vbeta segments and 13 reverse primers for TCR Jbeta segments was used in the multiplex PCR. The CDR3 region of rearranged TCR beta genes was amplified from genomic DNA by a multiplex PCR assay. The amplified TCR beta libraries were sequenced on the Illumina HiSeq System as 87-base-pair reads. The paper's processing steps were these. In a later analysis, around 80 million unique TCR beta chains were counted across the 650 to 750 repertoires, and roughly 11 million of these chains were shared by at least two donors. Raw reads were error-corrected and collapsed into unique sequences by a nearest-neighbor algorithm in which closely related sequences were merged to remove PCR and sequencing errors. CDR3 sequences were aligned to IMGT reference sequences to assign V, D and J gene segments. Each retained sequence needed at least a six-nucleotide match to both a V gene segment and a J gene segment. Rearrangements were called productive when the CDR3 lacked stop codons and stayed in frame with V and J; all others were non-productive. CDR3 was defined according to IMGT convention as the region running from the second conserved V-encoded cysteine to the conserved J-encoded phenylalanine. The earlier analysis of approximately 590 of the donors excluded any sequence lacking an unambiguous match to a single V gene segment. In an earlier analysis of roughly 600 of the donors, a V segment was called functional when productive rearrangements were above 56.7%, and segregating when the standard deviation between donors exceeded 5%. A statistical classification framework was developed to diagnose cytomegalovirus status using the catalog of TCR beta chain sequences. A later analysis assigned V and J genes by comparing TCR nucleotide sequences with IMGT/GENE-DB human TR gene sequences. A later analysis assigned CDR3 sequences and most-parsimonious VDJ recombination scenarios with the TCRdist pipeline. In a later analysis, each TCR beta chain was defined by its CDR3 amino acid sequence together with its V-gene family, and reads lacking a unique V-gene family were excluded. To address suspected cross-contamination and a sequencing artifact, a later analysis removed approximately 590 highly shared, low-generation-probability nucleotide sequences. In a later analysis, a clonal expansion index for each public chain was calculated from normalized within-repertoire ranks of inferred template counts. In a later analysis, generation probabilities were computed using a VDJ recombination model fitted to out-of-frame rearrangements, and the results were checked against IGoR. Hypergeometric tests were used in a later analysis to score TCR-TCR, TCR-HLA and TCR-CMV co-occurrence, with a repertoire-size bias correction applied to the TCR pairs. A later analysis estimated false discovery rates by permuting HLA or CMV assignments 20 times. A later analysis grouped co-occurring TCRs with DBSCAN, adding TCRdist sequence similarity when clustering within HLA-allele-positive subsets. Repertoires with fewer than 30,000 or more than 120,000 public chains were left out of co-occurrence clustering, as were roughly five repertoires with anomalous nucleotide sharing. Drawn from immuneACCESS, this table holds only the in-frame rearrangements with V and J called that TCRdb kept. Clones are partly lost; checked studies trace under half to an unresolved V gene and leave the rest unexplained. From that table come the V and J calls and clone size; the DNA was used to work out D and trimming. A total of 130,000 or so clones appear in this sample, approximately 72% of them only once. The ten largest clones take up 6.5% of the sample.

These data originate in a study of cytomegalovirus exposure and HLA in healthy donors (dated by TCRdb to 2017 to 2019). Turning to the overall study: In an earlier analysis of some 610 of the donors, around 300 Gb of sequence data and approximately 120 million unique TCR beta sequences from 150 million to 200 million T cells were reported. An early release covering roughly 600 HLA-typed donors comprised approximately 300 gigabases of sequencing data and tens of millions of unique TCR sequences. Of the 350 to 400 genotyped donors, around 81% fell in the genetic ancestry cluster associated with self-reported Caucasian donors. The study was designed to test whether signatures of past pathogen exposure could be identified by cataloging public T cell receptors. The study used immunosequencing to profile the T cell repertoires of around 600 subjects and linked those repertoires to cytomegalovirus serostatus. Along with the roughly 700-subject first cohort, a separate validation cohort of some 130 different subjects was used. To predict cytomegalovirus infection status, the study brought together high-throughput TCR immunosequencing, statistical association of individual TCRs with disease status, and machine learning. A later analysis re-analyzed previously published TCR beta repertoires from 650 to 800 donors and added high-resolution HLA genotyping to study TCR occurrence patterns. The later analysis used no new phenotypic data to find candidate immune exposures, relying instead on TCR beta sequences and their occurrence across donors. In an earlier analysis of several hundred of the donors, high-throughput TCR beta sequencing was used to judge whether each TCR beta V gene segment behaved as functional or pseudogenic. Donor age, sex, ethnicity and CMV serostatus were compiled alongside the repertoire data. A later genetic analysis took genome-wide SNP genotypes for about 55% of the roughly 670 donors and used that subset as a discovery cohort. Every discovery cohort repertoire had been produced on one sequencing platform. HLA typing included class I and class II loci at four-digit resolution. Typing coverage differed by locus: A, B, C, DRB1 and DQB1 were typed in roughly 620-630 donors, DQA1 in about 550, DPA1 in some 570, and DPB1 in approximately 450. Roughly 5 DR-DQ haplotypes were handled as single units for association and clustering because linkage in the cohort was strong. Among some 400 genotyped donors of the cohort, an average of roughly 230,000 unique TCR beta nucleotide sequences was sequenced per donor, of which about 20% were non-productive. The investigation overall reported the following: Presence/absence analyses assumed roughly uniform sequencing depth across donors, an assumption that may not hold. Because some donors lacked HLA typing at each locus, the association tests relied only on the typed subset. Most TCR sequences were observed very rarely across donors, whereas some public TCRs were present in many individuals. The authors suggested that the approach could potentially be generalized to other disease states and immunological phenotypes. In the study, around 160 TCR beta chains were listed as associated with cytomegalovirus. In a later analysis, HLA-associated TCR beta chains were found to be more clonally expanded and to have lower generation probabilities than equally common non-associated chains. According to a later analysis, TCR association rates differed among HLA loci, with DRB1 alleles showing the most associated TCRs and HLA-C alleles showing the fewest. In an earlier analysis of 500 to 650 of the donors, most TCR beta V segments appeared in productive rearrangements about 90% or about 30% of the time, broadly matching IMGT annotations. Compared with the 666-donor mean, donors in an Asian-associated ancestry cluster had fewer N-insertions in productive TCRs, according to a later genetic analysis. The only immune exposure information available for the cohort was CMV serostatus. Three of the identified cytomegalovirus-associated TCR beta chains were confirmed in vitro to be specific for cytomegalovirus antigens. Some IMGT-functional V segments, including TRBV6-2 and TRBV6-3, could not be told apart with the 87-base-pair reads, so those segments were excluded. When HLA alleles, especially DR and DQ, strongly co-occurred, TCR associations were difficult to assign to individual alleles. A group of highly shared sequence variants was considered likely to be a technical artifact of the sequencing pipeline. The cohort was sequenced for TCR beta chains only, and without alpha or paired-chain data the features that could be detected were limited. Specific HLA alleles were associated with 15,000 to 20,000 TCR beta sequences at a false discovery rate of 0.05 in a later analysis. Most CMV-associated TCR beta chains appeared to be HLA-restricted in a later analysis, and the HLA associations seemed to be driven largely by CMV exposure. Because counts were too low, roughly 16 rarely observed V segments, including chromosome 9 orphons, were excluded from the earlier analysis of roughly 580 of the donors. The classifier was reported to diagnose cytomegalovirus status with high specificity and sensitivity in both the original cohort and the validation cohort. In a later analysis, several top co-occurrence clusters were reported to appear linked to parvovirus B19, influenza, CMV and Epstein-Barr virus. Linkage disequilibrium might explain the correlated functional status among segregating V segments, but an unknown experimental factor could not be excluded. V-gene and J-gene trimming of TCR beta chains was associated with a missense DCLRE1C variant in a later genetic analysis, and the association was replicated in an independent cohort. A further reported finding was that TCR beta sequences accurately predicted the HLA-A and HLA-B alleles for most subjects in the first cohort.

Sequenced material: PBMCs. The chain is made from TRBV29-1 and TRBJ2-5; the D gene cannot be resolved reliably. This sequence originates from a woman aged 60 to 75 in good health and CMV-seronegative. The nucleotide sequence is given as TGCAGCGTTCTCAGACAAGAGACCCAGTACTTC. This translates into CSVLRQETQYF. The reference TRBV29-1 and TRBJ2-5 proteins fill in what lies around the CDR3, so the full variable domain reads SAVISQKPSRDICQRGTSLTIQCQVDSQVTMMFWYRQQPGQSLTLIATANQGSEATYESGFVIDKFPISRPNLTFSTLTVSNMSPEDSSIYLCSVLRQETQYFGPGTRLLVL.